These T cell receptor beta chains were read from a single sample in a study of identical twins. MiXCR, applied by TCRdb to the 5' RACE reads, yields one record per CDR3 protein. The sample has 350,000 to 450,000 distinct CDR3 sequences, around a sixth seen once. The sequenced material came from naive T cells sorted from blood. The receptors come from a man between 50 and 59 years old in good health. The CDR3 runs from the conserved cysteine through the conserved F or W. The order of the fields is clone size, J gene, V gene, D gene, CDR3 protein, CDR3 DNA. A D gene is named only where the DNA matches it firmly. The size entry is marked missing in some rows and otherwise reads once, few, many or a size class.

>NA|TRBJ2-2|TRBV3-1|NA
CASSQERSTGELFF
TGTGCCAGCAGCCAAGAAAGGAGCACCGGGGAGCTGTTTTTT
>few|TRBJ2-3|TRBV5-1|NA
CASSPQGLDTQYF
TGCGCCAGCAGCCCCCAAGGGTTGGATACGCAGTATTTT
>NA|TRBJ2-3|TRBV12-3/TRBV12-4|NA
CASSLYRTDTQYF
TGTGCCAGCAGTTTATATAGAACAGATACGCAGTATTTT
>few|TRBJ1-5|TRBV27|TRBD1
CASSVGQGNIQPQHF
TGTGCCAGCAGTGTGGGACAGGGGAATATTCAGCCCCAGCATTTT
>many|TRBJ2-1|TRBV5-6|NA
CASSLTRSLEQFF
TGTGCCAGCAGCTTAACTAGGTCGCTTGAGCAGTTCTTC
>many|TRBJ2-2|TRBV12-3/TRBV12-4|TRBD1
CASSVRDRGLSGTGELFF
TGTGCCAGCAGTGTCCGGGACAGGGGGCTGAGTGGAACCGGGGAGCTGTTTTTT
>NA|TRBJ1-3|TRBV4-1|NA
CASSPRPSSGNTIYF
TGCGCCAGCAGCCCGAGGCCTTCCTCTGGAAACACCATATATTTT
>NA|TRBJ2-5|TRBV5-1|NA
CASKRYQQETQYF
TGCGCCAGCAAAAGGTACCAACAAGAGACCCAGTACTTC
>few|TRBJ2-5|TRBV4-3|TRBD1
CASSPGQGAKTQYF
TGCGCCAGCAGCCCCGGACAGGGGGCGAAGACCCAGTACTTC
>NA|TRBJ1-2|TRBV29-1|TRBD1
CSGIGGRYGYTF
TGCAGCGGTATAGGGGGCCGTTATGGCTACACCTTC
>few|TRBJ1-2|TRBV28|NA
CASRGRSGDNYGYTF
TGTGCCAGCAGGGGGAGGTCAGGGGATAACTATGGCTACACCTTC
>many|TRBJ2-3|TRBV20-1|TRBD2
CSAGSGSSPDTQYF
TGCAGTGCTGGTAGCGGGAGTTCCCCAGATACGCAGTATTTT
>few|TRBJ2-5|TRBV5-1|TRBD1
CASSPAGGVVETQYF
TGCGCCAGCAGCCCCGCAGGGGGTGTGGTCGAGACCCAGTACTTC
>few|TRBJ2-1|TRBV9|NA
CASSVVSGSSYNEQFF
TGTGCCAGCAGCGTAGTGAGCGGAAGCTCCTACAATGAGCAGTTCTTC
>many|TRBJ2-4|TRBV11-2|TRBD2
CASSYSPGLATVLAKNIQYF
TGTGCCAGCAGCTACTCCCCGGGACTAGCCACGGTTCTAGCCAAAAACATTCAGTACTTC
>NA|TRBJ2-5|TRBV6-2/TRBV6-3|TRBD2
CASSPGTREETQYF
TGTGCCAGCAGCCCAGGGACTAGGGAAGAGACCCAGTACTTC
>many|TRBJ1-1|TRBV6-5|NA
CASRYRRNTEAFF
TGTGCCAGCAGATACAGGAGGAACACTGAAGCTTTCTTT